A single sample gave rise to the 32 T cell receptor beta chains below, sequenced in a study of blood T cell repertoires in COVID-19 (dated by TCRdb to between 2020 and 2021). To prepare the library, the immunoSEQ multiplex PCR assay was applied. TCRdb took over this immuneACCESS table, retaining in-frame rearrangements with V and J assigned. Such tables are incomplete; in checked studies, under half of the missing clones stem from an unresolved V gene, and the remainder is unexplained. This sample is represented by about 220,000 clones; 75% to 85% of them were singletons. The ten biggest clones cover about 10% of the sample. Specimen: peripheral blood. The receptors here all came from a man aged 50-60 years with active or convalescent COVID-19.

CDR3 sequence reads: CSVQGGGMNTEAFF. CDR3 nucleotides: TGCAGCGTACAGGGTGGGGGAATGAACACTGAAGCTTTCTTT. The chain is built from TRBV29-1 and TRBJ1-1, with D possibly matching TRBD1 (6 bases). Germline-derived CDR1 and CDR2 are SQVTM and ANQGSEA. V was clipped by 6 bases and J by 0 bases, with 14 bases between them. This CDR3 region has 14 residues.

This chain connects TRBV7-8 to TRBJ2-1, with 10 positions matching TRBD2. The CDR3 is made up of 16 amino acids. With V trimmed by 2 bases and J by 4 bases, 5 bases remained unmatched. In germline, CDR1 is SGHVS, CDR2 FQNEAQ. CDR3: CASSLLAGDNYNEQFF. The DNA for the CDR3 is TGTGCCAGCAGCTTACTAGCGGGAGATAATTACAATGAGCAGTTCTTC.

This chain connects TRBV5-5 to TRBJ1-1; no definite D call. Germline-derived CDR1 and CDR2 are SGHKS and YYEKEE (reference sequence). This CDR3 contains 12 residues. Deletions cut 3 bases from V and 6 bases from J, with 9 bases between. CDR3: CASSYSTPEAFF. Written as DNA, the CDR3 is TGTGCCAGCAGCTACTCCACCCCTGAAGCTTTCTTT.

The chain employs TRBV11-3 and TRBJ2-3; possibly TRBD2 for D (6 bases). The CDR3 spans 16 residues. Trimming left V 5 bases short and J 0 bases short, with 15 bases between. CDR1 SGHNT and CDR2 YENEEA come from the germline V gene. CDR3 region: CASSPGDWTSTDTQYF. CDR3 nucleotides: TGTGCCAGCAGCCCCGGGGACTGGACTAGCACAGATACGCAGTATTTT.

The chain joins TRBV4-2 to TRBJ1-5; TRBD1 agrees at 11 bases. V lost 3 bases, J lost 6 bases, and 7 bases stayed unmatched. This CDR3 is built from 16 residues. Germline lookup yields CDR1 LGHNA and CDR2 YNFKEQ. The CDR3 here is CASSQIGQGAGQPQHF. CDR3 nucleotides: TGTGCCAGCAGCCAGATAGGACAGGGGGCTGGTCAGCCCCAGCATTTT.

The chain links TRBV6-5 to TRBJ1-2; no clear D gene. The CDR3 has 13 amino acids. Germline CDR1 MNHEY, CDR2 SVGAGI. V was pared by 5 bases and J by 7 bases, with 14 bases between. Written as DNA, the CDR3 is TGTGCCAGCAGTCCGGGAGCGGTCGGTGGCTACACCTTC. Encoded protein: CASSPGAVGGYTF.

The CDR3 DNA is TGTGCCACCAGCAGAGCCGGGGGGGATGGCTACACCTTC. Translation: CATSRAGGDGYTF. The chain uses TRBV15 and TRBJ1-2, with TRBD1 as a possible D gene (5 bases). CDR1 is LNHNV and CDR2 is YYDKDF in the germline V gene (reference sequence). This CDR3 has 13 amino acids. Trimming removed 1 base at V and 6 bases at J, with 9 bases between.

This clone appeared a few times. The chain combines TRBV7-2 with TRBJ2-7; TRBD1 agrees at 9 bases. The length of the CDR3 is 16 residues. Unmatched junction bases numbered 9, after V lost 1 base and J lost 5 bases. Germline CDR1 SGHTA, CDR2 FQGNSA. CDR3 DNA sequence: TGTGCCAGCAGCTTAGGCGCGGGACAGGGTGTGCACGAGCAGTACTTC. Translation: CASSLGAGQGVHEQYF. Full variable domain (missing parts from reference TRBV7-2 and TRBJ2-7): GAGVSQSPSNKVTEKGKDVELRCDPISGHTALYWYRQSLGQGLEFLIYFQGNSAPDKSGLPSDRFSAERTGGSVSTLTIQRTQQEDSAVYLCASSLGAGQGVHEQYFGPGTRLTVT.

J is TRBJ1-1 and V is TRBV5-1; no definite D call. This CDR3 has 13 amino acids. Deletions cut 0 bases from V and 5 bases from J, with 8 bases between. Germline lookup yields CDR1 SGHRS and CDR2 YFSETQ. The CDR3 here is CASSLDPGTEAFF. The DNA for the CDR3 is TGCGCCAGCAGCTTGGATCCGGGAACTGAAGCTTTCTTT.

The chain links TRBV19 to TRBJ2-1; no definite D call. Trimming removed 1 base from V and 4 bases from J, with 14 bases in between. This CDR3 is built from 16 residues. The germline CDR1 and CDR2 sequences are LNHDA and SQIVND (reference sequence). The CDR3 DNA reads TGTGCCAGTAGTATAGCGATAACAGATACTTACAATGAGCAGTTCTTC. Its translation is CASSIAITDTYNEQFF.

The chain uses TRBV7-3 and TRBJ2-1, with 9 nucleotides matching TRBD1. The ends lost 6 bases at V and 11 bases at J; junction bases unmatched: 5. In germline, CDR1 is SGHTA, CDR2 FQGTGA. The CDR3 consists of 12 residues. This CDR3 reads CASRGDRDKQFF. CDR3 sequence (DNA): TGTGCCAGCAGGGGGGACAGGGATAAGCAGTTCTTC. The full variable domain, rest sourced from reference TRBV7-3 and TRBJ2-1, is GAGVSQTPSNKVTEKGKYVELRCDPISGHTALYWYRQSLGQGPEFLIYFQGTGAADDSGLPNDRFFAVRPEGSVSTLKIQRTERGDSAVYLCASRGDRDKQFFGPGTRLTVL.

As regards this clone: Germline is not matched at one junction end, which may reflect a read error. The V gene is TRBV7-7, the J gene TRBJ1-3, with 7 bases aligning to TRBD1. Germline values: CDR1 SSHAT, CDR2 FNYEAQ (reference sequence). The CDR3 has 17 amino acids. CDR3 sequence (DNA): TGTGCTAGCAGCGTATGCCGGGACAGTTGCTCTGGAAACACCATATATTTT. It specifies CASSVCRDSCSGNTIYF.

V gene TRBV9 combines with J gene TRBJ2-1; 8 bases map to TRBD2. Germline V gene sequence: CDR1 SGDLS, CDR2 YYNGEE. The CDR3 is 18 residues long. V lost 1 base and J lost 8; bases outside the gene matches: 17. Here the CDR3 reads CASSVIAFGLAGLDEQFF. CDR3 nucleotides: TGTGCCAGCAGCGTAATCGCATTTGGTCTAGCGGGTCTCGATGAGCAGTTCTTC.

This chain uses TRBV18 with TRBJ1-1; 8 nucleotides match TRBD1. Germline trimming cut 5 bases from V and 3 bases from J; bases unmatched to any gene: 8. CDR1 is KGHSH, CDR2 LQKENI, per germline. This CDR3 is built from 15 residues. As DNA, the CDR3 is TGTGCCAGCTCAGAAGGACAGGGCGTGGACACTGAAGCTTTCTTT. It is translated as CASSEGQGVDTEAFF.

This chain uses TRBV7-9 with TRBJ2-1; 8 positions agree with TRBD2. This CDR3 has 17 residues. Germline V lookup: CDR1 SEHNR, CDR2 FQNEAQ (reference sequence). Trimming removed 5 bases from V and 8 bases from J; junction bases left unmatched: 17. DNA of the CDR3: TGTGCCAGCAGCCCCCCCTATACGGGCGGGAGGAGCTATGAGCAGTTCTTC. Translating it yields CASSPPYTGGRSYEQFF.

This sequence joins TRBV9 and TRBJ2-7, with 11 nucleotides matching TRBD2. Germline-derived CDR1 and CDR2 are SGDLS and YYNGEE. The CDR3 runs 15 residues. The ends lost 1 base at V and 7 bases at J; junction bases unmatched: 7. The CDR3 here is CASSVLAGGAEEQYF. For the CDR3, the DNA is TGTGCCAGCAGCGTACTAGCGGGAGGTGCGGAGGAGCAGTACTTC.

The V gene is TRBV4-3, the J gene TRBJ2-1; a weak D match, TRBD1 (6 bases). CDR1 and CDR2 from the germline V gene are LGHNA and YSLEER. The V and J ends lost 3 bases and 5 bases respectively, with 11 bases between them. CDR3 length: 14 amino acids. This chain's CDR3 is CASSQVGHDNEQFF. The CDR3 nucleotides are TGCGCCAGCAGCCAGGTGGGACACGACAATGAGCAGTTCTTC.

The chain combines TRBV20-1 with TRBJ1-2, with D unclear. V dropped 3 bases and J dropped 5 bases, with 13 bases sitting between them. Germline V gene lookup returns CDR1 DFQATT and CDR2 SNEGSKA (reference sequence). The CDR3 contains 13 residues. The CDR3 here is CSASGGRAYGYTF. CDR3 nucleotides: TGCAGTGCTAGTGGAGGGCGGGCTTATGGCTACACCTTC.

The J gene is TRBJ2-1, the V gene TRBV7-2; 7 bases match TRBD2. V trimming: 1 base; J trimming: 0 bases; junction bases outside the gene matches: 3. Per the germline V gene, CDR1 is SGHTA and CDR2 is FQGNSA. The CDR3 consists of 16 residues. CDR3: CASSLGPGGSYNEQFF. In DNA, the CDR3 is TGTGCCAGCAGCTTAGGTCCGGGAGGCTCCTACAATGAGCAGTTCTTC. The full variable domain, its missing parts supplied by reference TRBV7-2 and TRBJ2-1, is GAGVSQSPSNKVTEKGKDVELRCDPISGHTALYWYRQSLGQGLEFLIYFQGNSAPDKSGLPSDRFSAERTGGSVSTLTIQRTQQEDSAVYLCASSLGPGGSYNEQFFGPGTRLTVL.

This chain uses TRBV6-4 with TRBJ2-3, with TRBD2 matching 8 bases. This CDR3 spans 14 amino acids. With V trimmed by 5 bases and J by 2 bases, 3 bases remained unmatched. Germline V gene sequence: CDR1 MRHNA, CDR2 SNTAGT. CDR3 bases: TGTGCCAGCAGTACTAGCGGAGACACAGATACGCAGTATTTT. Translation: CASSTSGDTDTQYF.

The CDR3 spells CASSFHGAEQYV. The CDR3 DNA is TGTGCCAGCAGCTTCCATGGGGCCGAGCAGTACGTC. The rearrangement uses TRBV5-5 and TRBJ2-7, with TRBD1 as a possible D gene (5 bases). Trimming stripped 2 bases from V and 6 bases from J, with 9 bases between. The CDR3 runs to 12 residues. Germline V gives CDR1 SGHKS, CDR2 YYEKEE (reference sequence).

CDR3 sequence (DNA): TGTGCCAGCAGTTCCGCGGGGCCTCACACCTTC. Residues: CASSSAGPHTF. This chain uses TRBV6-5 with TRBJ1-2; D may be TRBD1 (5 bases). V lost 4 bases, J lost 12 bases, and 12 bases lay in between. CDR1 MNHEY and CDR2 SVGAGI come from the germline V gene. The CDR3 has 11 amino acids.

V and J are TRBV7-9 and TRBJ2-7, with 10 bases fitting TRBD1. The CDR3 runs 15 residues. V was clipped by 5 bases and J by 4 bases; unmatched bases: 8. The V gene's germline CDR1 is SEHNR and CDR2 FQNEAQ (reference sequence). CDR3 protein: CASSPTRDRGYEQYF. The CDR3 DNA is TGTGCCAGCAGCCCAACCCGGGACAGGGGATACGAGCAGTACTTC.

This chain connects TRBV19 to TRBJ1-2; D might be TRBD1 (5 bases). With 3 bases removed from V and 2 bases from J, the gap between germline ends came to 7 bases. The CDR3 contains 13 residues. Germline V gene sequence: CDR1 LNHDA, CDR2 SQIVND (reference sequence). CDR3 loop: CASSIGANYGYTF. The CDR3 bases are TGTGCCAGTAGTATTGGGGCGAACTATGGCTACACCTTC.

The rearrangement uses TRBV7-9 and TRBJ1-3; D is unclear. The germline V gene encodes CDR1 SEHNR and CDR2 FQNEAQ (reference sequence). The V gene lost 2 bases and the J gene lost 0 bases, with 11 bases spanning the gap. CDR3 length equals 16 residues. The DNA of the CDR3 is TGTGCCAGCAGCTTAATTGAACTGAGCTCTGGAAACACCATATATTTT. Protein sequence: CASSLIELSSGNTIYF.

The V and J genes are TRBV6-5 and TRBJ2-7, with D possibly being TRBD1 (6 bases). Between the trimmed V and J ends, which lost 6 bases and 3 bases, there was a span of 15 bases. The CDR3 spans 14 residues. Germline CDR1 reads MNHEY; CDR2 reads SVGAGI. This chain's CDR3 is CASRPTGTGYEQYV. CDR3 DNA: TGTGCCAGCAGACCTACAGGGACGGGCTACGAGCAGTACGTC.

V is TRBV29-1 and J is TRBJ1-2; D is uncertain. Deletions cut 3 bases from V and 6 bases from J, with 8 bases between. CDR3 length equals 11 residues. The germline gives CDR1 SQVTM, CDR2 ANQGSEA. DNA of the CDR3: TGCAGCGTTGACAGGATAAATGGCTACACCTTC. Translated: CSVDRINGYTF.

This rearrangement joins TRBV5-6 to TRBJ1-4; a weak D match, TRBD1 (5 bases). Germline CDR1 is SGHDT and CDR2 is YYEEEE. Trimming took 3 bases from V and 10 from J, leaving 13 bases between them. The CDR3 covers 13 residues. The CDR3 loop reads CASSSPGGGKLFF. Here the CDR3 DNA reads TGTGCCAGCAGCTCCCCTGGGGGAGGAAAACTGTTTTTT.

The V call is TRBV18, the J call TRBJ2-3; 12 nucleotides agree with TRBD2. The germline CDR1 and CDR2 sequences are KGHSH and LQKENI. This CDR3 has 18 residues. With 1 base clipped from V and 0 bases from J, the junction kept 5 bases outside the gene matches. This CDR3 reads CASSPRLAGGRSTDTQYF. The DNA of the CDR3 is TGTGCCAGCTCACCACGGCTAGCGGGGGGGCGGAGCACAGATACGCAGTATTTT.

Of note for this clone: The junction departs from germline at one end; a sequencing error may be responsible. The chain is built from TRBV6-2 or TRBV6-3 and TRBJ2-5; D unclear. This CDR3 has 15 amino acids. CDR1 and CDR2 from the germline V gene are MNHEY and SVGEGT. In DNA form, the CDR3 reads TGTGCCAGCAGGTACTCTCTGGCCGTCCAAGAGACCCAGTACTTC. Translating gives CASRYSLAVQETQYF.

The chain carries TRBV10-1 and TRBJ2-7; D is perhaps TRBD1 (7 bases). This CDR3 comprises 15 residues. Germline V gene data show CDR1 as WNHNN and CDR2 as SYGVQD (reference sequence). Trimming pared 2 bases from V and 4 bases from J, leaving 15 bases between. The CDR3 protein is CASSEPRDSPYEQYV. For the CDR3, the DNA is TGCGCCAGCAGTGAGCCGCGGGACAGTCCATACGAGCAGTACGTC.

This chain's CDR3 is CASSYTSMNTEAFF. CDR3 sequence (DNA): TGTGCCAGCAGTTACACGAGCATGAACACTGAAGCTTTCTTT. The chain has TRBV6-2 or TRBV6-3 and TRBJ1-1; D not resolved. This CDR3 is 14 amino acids long. From germline, CDR1 is MNHEY and CDR2 SVGEGT. V was pared by 2 bases and J by 0 bases, with 7 bases between.